Listed below are T cell receptor beta chains from one sample, sequenced in a study of T cell responses to AZD1222 COVID-19 vaccine. The method was immunoSEQ multiplex PCR; TCRdb's version includes in-frame clones alone and lacks a portion of them. The repertoire has about 83,000 clones, approximately 90% of them found once; the top ten carry approximately 30%. The sequences come from peripheral blood, collected 28 days after the second AZD1222 dose. These receptors were taken from an adult who received the AZD1222 COVID-19 vaccine. Each CDR3 is given with its conserved first and last residue. Fields, in order: D gene, clone size, V gene, J gene, CDR3 protein, CDR3 DNA. A D gene is named only where the DNA matches it firmly. Rows may omit the clone size; those that give it use once, few, many or a size class.

D: -
size: -
V: TRBV18
J: TRBJ2-7
CDR3: CASSLPPEQYF
DNA: TGTGCCAGCTCACTCCCCCCCGAGCAGTACTTC

D: TRBD2
size: -
V: TRBV29-1
J: TRBJ2-5
CDR3: CSARLAERQETQYF
DNA: TGCAGCGCTAGACTAGCGGAAAGGCAAGAGACCCAGTACTTC

D: TRBD2
size: -
V: TRBV3-1/TRBV3-2
J: TRBJ2-3
CDR3: CASSQGRREASPDTQYF
DNA: TGTGCCAGCAGCCAAGGACGGCGGGAGGCGAGCCCAGATACGCAGTATTTT

D: -
size: -
V: TRBV11-3
J: TRBJ2-1
CDR3: CASSLVRHNEQFF
DNA: TGTGCCAGCAGCTTAGTCCGGCACAATGAGCAGTTCTTC

D: -
size: -
V: TRBV29-1
J: TRBJ1-2
CDR3: CSVEGGQGNYGYTF
DNA: TGCAGCGTTGAGGGGGGTCAGGGCAACTATGGCTACACCTTC

D: -
size: -
V: TRBV18
J: TRBJ1-1
CDR3: CASSPFENTEAFF
DNA: TGTGCCAGCTCACCATTCGAGAACACTGAAGCTTTCTTT

D: -
size: few
V: TRBV19
J: TRBJ1-2
CDR3: CASSMGGHNYGYTF
DNA: TGTGCCAGTAGTATGGGGGGGCATAACTATGGCTACACCTTC

D: TRBD1
size: -
V: TRBV7-2
J: TRBJ1-4
CDR3: CASSLFRTGVNEKLFF
DNA: TGTGCCAGCAGCTTATTTAGGACAGGCGTTAATGAAAAACTGTTTTTT

D: -
size: -
V: TRBV7-3
J: TRBJ2-1
CDR3: CASSLDSSYNEQFF
DNA: TGTGCCAGCAGCTTAGATAGCTCCTACAATGAGCAGTTCTTC

D: -
size: -
V: TRBV11-3
J: TRBJ2-6
CDR3: CASSLGTRGTGANVLTF
DNA: TGTGCCAGCAGCTTAGGGACAAGGGGCACTGGGGCCAACGTCCTGACTTTC

D: -
size: -
V: TRBV12-3/TRBV12-4
J: TRBJ1-1
CDR3: CASTRGGITEAFF
DNA: TGTGCCAGCACCCGAGGGGGGATTACTGAAGCTTTCTTT

D: -
size: -
V: TRBV7-9
J: TRBJ2-5
CDR3: CASSLTRAQETQYF
DNA: TGTGCCAGCAGCTTAACCAGGGCCCAAGAGACCCAGTACTTC

D: -
size: -
V: TRBV14
J: TRBJ2-7
CDR3: CASSPGAYEQYF
DNA: TGTGCCAGCAGCCCCGGGGCGTACGAGCAGTACTTC

D: TRBD1
size: -
V: TRBV7-9
J: TRBJ1-4
CDR3: CASSLAAGQVFIQGEKLFF
DNA: TGTGCCAGCAGCTTAGCGGCGGGACAGGTGTTTATTCAGGGTGAAAAACTGTTTTTT

D: -
size: once
V: TRBV29-1
J: TRBJ1-1
CDR3: CSVVFGGMPTEAFF
DNA: TGCAGCGTTGTATTCGGAGGGATGCCCACTGAAGCTTTCTTT

D: -
size: -
V: TRBV7-9
J: TRBJ2-3
CDR3: CASSTLQADTQYF
DNA: TGTGCCAGCAGCACCCTACAGGCAGATACGCAGTATTTT

D: TRBD2
size: -
V: TRBV7-9
J: TRBJ2-2
CDR3: CASPESGGAVTGELFF
DNA: TGTGCCAGCCCCGAATCGGGAGGAGCGGTGACCGGGGAGCTGTTTTTT

D: TRBD1
size: -
V: TRBV14
J: TRBJ2-5
CDR3: CASSRRGQAETQYF
DNA: TGTGCCAGCAGCCGGCGAGGACAGGCCGAGACCCAGTACTTC

D: -
size: -
V: TRBV7-2
J: TRBJ2-1
CDR3: CASSLGDTRYNEQFF
DNA: TGTGCCAGCAGCTTAGGAGACACTAGGTACAATGAGCAGTTCTTC

D: -
size: -
V: TRBV7-9
J: TRBJ2-1
CDR3: CASSSLKSALRGEQFF
DNA: TGTGCCAGCAGCTCCCTGAAGTCGGCCCTACGTGGTGAGCAGTTCTTC

D: TRBD1
size: once
V: TRBV4-1
J: TRBJ2-3
CDR3: CASSQQGAGTDTQYF
DNA: TGCGCCAGCAGCCAACAGGGGGCCGGCACAGATACGCAGTATTTT

D: -
size: -
V: TRBV7-2
J: TRBJ1-5
CDR3: CASSQVGIQPQHF
DNA: TGTGCCAGCAGCCAGGTCGGGATTCAGCCCCAGCATTTT

D: -
size: -
V: TRBV4-3
J: TRBJ1-2
CDR3: CASSHAMGANYGYTF
DNA: TGCGCCAGCAGCCACGCCATGGGGGCGAACTATGGCTACACCTTC

D: -
size: -
V: TRBV28
J: TRBJ2-6
CDR3: CASSLGDSGANVLTF
DNA: TGTGCCAGCAGTTTGGGGGACTCTGGGGCCAACGTCCTGACTTTC

D: -
size: -
V: TRBV10-1
J: TRBJ1-5
CDR3: CASSDKGQPQHF
DNA: TGCGCCAGCAGTGACAAGGGGCAGCCCCAGCATTTT

D: TRBD1
size: -
V: TRBV19
J: TRBJ2-7
CDR3: CASSRQGNLYEQYF
DNA: TGTGCCAGTAGTCGACAGGGGAACCTCTACGAGCAGTACTTC

D: TRBD2
size: -
V: TRBV7-2
J: TRBJ2-7
CDR3: CASSLGTSGNEQYF
DNA: TGTGCCAGCAGCCTAGGGACTAGCGGAAACGAGCAGTACTTC

D: TRBD2
size: -
V: TRBV5-1
J: TRBJ2-1
CDR3: CASSFLAGANNEQFF
DNA: TGCGCCAGCAGCTTCCTAGCGGGAGCAAACAATGAGCAGTTCTTC

D: TRBD2
size: few
V: TRBV4-2
J: TRBJ2-3
CDR3: CASSQDRTSGSGNSDTQYF
DNA: TGTGCCAGCAGCCAAGATAGGACTAGCGGGAGCGGTAACTCAGATACGCAGTATTTT

D: -
size: -
V: TRBV28
J: TRBJ2-7
CDR3: CASSLEGPYEQYF
DNA: TGTGCCAGCAGTTTAGAGGGACCCTACGAGCAGTACTTC

D: -
size: -
V: TRBV28
J: TRBJ1-5
CDR3: CASSLRGEGNQPQHF
DNA: TGTGCCAGCAGTTTAAGAGGTGAAGGCAATCAGCCCCAGCATTTT

D: -
size: -
V: TRBV6-5
J: TRBJ1-5
CDR3: CASRTLASNQPQHF
DNA: TGTGCCAGCAGGACGTTGGCTAGCAATCAGCCCCAGCATTTT

D: -
size: -
V: TRBV5-5
J: TRBJ2-7
CDR3: CASSLRQPYEQYF
DNA: TGTGCCAGCAGCTTGCGACAGCCGTACGAGCAGTACTTC

D: -
size: -
V: TRBV5-1
J: TRBJ1-2
CDR3: CASSLDFGYTF
DNA: TGCGCCAGCAGCTTGGACTTCGGCTACACCTTC

D: -
size: -
V: TRBV9
J: TRBJ1-3
CDR3: CASSVDGREGNTIYF
DNA: TGTGCCAGCAGCGTAGATGGCAGGGAAGGAAACACCATATATTTT

D: -
size: -
V: TRBV28
J: TRBJ2-6
CDR3: CASNSGANVLTF
DNA: TGTGCCAGCAATTCTGGGGCCAACGTCCTGACTTTC

D: -
size: -
V: TRBV5-6
J: TRBJ1-5
CDR3: CASSHGATLNQPQHF
DNA: TGTGCCAGCAGCCATGGGGCCACCCTCAATCAGCCCCAGCATTTT

D: -
size: -
V: TRBV5-4
J: TRBJ2-2
CDR3: CASSYAEGQVTGELFF
DNA: TGTGCCAGCAGCTATGCGGAGGGGCAGGTCACCGGGGAGCTGTTTTTT

D: -
size: -
V: TRBV7-3
J: TRBJ1-6
CDR3: CASSLYVLHANSPLHF
DNA: TGTGCCAGCAGCTTATATGTCCTTCACGCGAATTCACCCCTCCACTTT

D: -
size: -
V: TRBV24-1
J: TRBJ1-1
CDR3: CATGRERNTEAFF
DNA: TGTGCCACCGGCAGGGAGCGGAACACTGAAGCTTTCTTT

D: TRBD1
size: -
V: TRBV19
J: TRBJ2-6
CDR3: CASSDRGSGANVLTF
DNA: TGTGCCAGTAGCGACAGGGGATCTGGGGCCAACGTCCTGACTTTC